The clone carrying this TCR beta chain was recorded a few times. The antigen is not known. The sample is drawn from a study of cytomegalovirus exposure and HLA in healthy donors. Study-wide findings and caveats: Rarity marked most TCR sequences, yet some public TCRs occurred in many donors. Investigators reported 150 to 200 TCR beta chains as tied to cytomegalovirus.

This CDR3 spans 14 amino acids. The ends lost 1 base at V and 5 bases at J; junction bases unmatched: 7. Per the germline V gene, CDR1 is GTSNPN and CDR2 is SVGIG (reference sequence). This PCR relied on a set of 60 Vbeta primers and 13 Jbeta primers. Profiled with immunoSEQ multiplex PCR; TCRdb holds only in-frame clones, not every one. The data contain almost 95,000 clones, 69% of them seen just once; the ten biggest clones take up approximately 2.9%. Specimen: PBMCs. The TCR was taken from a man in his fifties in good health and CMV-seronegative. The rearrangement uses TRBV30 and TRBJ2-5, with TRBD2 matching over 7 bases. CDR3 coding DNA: TGTGCCTGGAGTGACGGGGGGACGTGGGAGACCCAGTACTTC. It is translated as CAWSDGGTWETQYF.